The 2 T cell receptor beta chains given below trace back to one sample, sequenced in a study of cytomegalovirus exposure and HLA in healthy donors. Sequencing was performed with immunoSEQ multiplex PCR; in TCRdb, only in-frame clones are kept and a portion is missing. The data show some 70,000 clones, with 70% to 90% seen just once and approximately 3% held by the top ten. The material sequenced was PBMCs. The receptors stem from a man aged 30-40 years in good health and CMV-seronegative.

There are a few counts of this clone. CDR3 DNA: TGCAGCGTTGCCAAACAGGGAATAGAGTTCTTC. Translation: CSVAKQGIEFF. V is TRBV29-1 and J is TRBJ2-1, with D perhaps matching TRBD1 (6 bases). Germline CDR1 reads SQVTM; CDR2 reads ANQGSEA. This CDR3 has 11 residues. The V gene lost 4 bases and the J gene lost 14 bases, with 15 bases spanning the gap.

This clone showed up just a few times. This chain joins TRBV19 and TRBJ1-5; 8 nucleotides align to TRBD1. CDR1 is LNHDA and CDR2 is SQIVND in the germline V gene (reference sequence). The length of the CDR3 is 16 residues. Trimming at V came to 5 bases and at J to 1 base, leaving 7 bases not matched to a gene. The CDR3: CASSSRGLPSNQPQHF. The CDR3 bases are TGTGCCAGTAGTTCCAGGGGGCTTCCGAGCAATCAGCCCCAGCATTTT.